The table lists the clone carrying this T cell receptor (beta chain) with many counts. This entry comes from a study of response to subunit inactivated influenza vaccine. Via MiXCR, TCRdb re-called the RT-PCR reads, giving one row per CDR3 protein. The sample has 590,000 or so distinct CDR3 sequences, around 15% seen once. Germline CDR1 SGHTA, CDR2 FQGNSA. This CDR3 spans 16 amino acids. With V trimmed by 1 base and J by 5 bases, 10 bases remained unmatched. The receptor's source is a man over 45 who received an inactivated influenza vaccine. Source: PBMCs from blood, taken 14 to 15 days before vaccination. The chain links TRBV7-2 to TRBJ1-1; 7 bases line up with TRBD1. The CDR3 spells CASSLGDSHRFTEAFF. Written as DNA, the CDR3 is TGTGCCAGCAGCTTAGGGGACAGCCACAGGTTTACTGAAGCTTTCTTT. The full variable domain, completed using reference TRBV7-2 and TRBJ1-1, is GAGVSQSPSNKVTEKGKDVELRCDPISGHTALYWYRQSLGQGLEFLIYFQGNSAPDKSGLPSDRFSAERTGGSVSTLTIQRTQQEDSAVYLCASSLGDSHRFTEAFFGQGTRLTVV.